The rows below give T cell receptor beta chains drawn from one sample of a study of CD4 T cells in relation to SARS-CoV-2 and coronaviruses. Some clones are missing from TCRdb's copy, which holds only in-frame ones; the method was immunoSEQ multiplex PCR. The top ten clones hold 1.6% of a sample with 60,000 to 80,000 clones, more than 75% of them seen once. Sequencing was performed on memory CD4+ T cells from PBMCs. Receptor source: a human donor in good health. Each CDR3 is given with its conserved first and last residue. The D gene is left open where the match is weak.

CDR3nt: TGCGCCAGCAGCTTGGCCGGTCAGGGGGCTTCGTACGAGCAGTACTTC
CDR3aa: CASSLAGQGASYEQYF
v_gene: TRBV5-1
j_gene: TRBJ2-7
d_gene: TRBD1

CDR3nt: TGTGCCTGGAGTGTGGGGGGTAGCACAGATACGCAGTATTTT
CDR3aa: CAWSVGGSTDTQYF
v_gene: TRBV30
j_gene: TRBJ2-3
d_gene: .

CDR3nt: TGTGCCTGGAGTGCAACGAATCAGCCCCAGCATTTT
CDR3aa: CAWSATNQPQHF
v_gene: TRBV30
j_gene: TRBJ1-5
d_gene: .

CDR3nt: TGTGCCAGCAGTCACAGACGGGGACTAGCGGGCTACAATGAGCAGTTCTTC
CDR3aa: CASSHRRGLAGYNEQFF
v_gene: TRBV6-2/TRBV6-3
j_gene: TRBJ2-1
d_gene: TRBD2

CDR3nt: TGTGCCAGCAGCCTTACTATTCAAGCCGGGGCCAACGTCCTGACTTTC
CDR3aa: CASSLTIQAGANVLTF
v_gene: TRBV9
j_gene: TRBJ2-6
d_gene: .

CDR3nt: TGTGCCACCAGCAGAGGGGACAGGGGGCAGCCCCAGCATTTT
CDR3aa: CATSRGDRGQPQHF
v_gene: TRBV15
j_gene: TRBJ1-5
d_gene: TRBD1

CDR3nt: TGCGCCAGCAGTGCTAGCGGGAGTGATACGCAGTATTTT
CDR3aa: CASSASGSDTQYF
v_gene: TRBV5-1
j_gene: TRBJ2-3
d_gene: TRBD2

CDR3nt: TGCGCCAGCAGCTTAGCGGAGGCGAACACCGGGGAGCTGTTTTTT
CDR3aa: CASSLAEANTGELFF
v_gene: TRBV5-1
j_gene: TRBJ2-2
d_gene: .

CDR3nt: TGTGCCAGCAGCCAACGGCCCTGGAGCCAAGAGACCCAGTACTTC
CDR3aa: CASSQRPWSQETQYF
v_gene: TRBV4-2
j_gene: TRBJ2-5
d_gene: .

CDR3nt: TGTGCCACCAGTGAGTCCGGGACAAACTACGAGCAGTACTTC
CDR3aa: CATSESGTNYEQYF
v_gene: TRBV24-1
j_gene: TRBJ2-7
d_gene: .

CDR3nt: TGCGCCAGCAGCCGCCCTGCAGGGGGCGACACCGGGGAGCTGTTTTTT
CDR3aa: CASSRPAGGDTGELFF
v_gene: TRBV4-3
j_gene: TRBJ2-2
d_gene: TRBD1

CDR3nt: TGCGCCAGCATTGGGGGCTTGGATAGCAATCAGCCCCAGCATTTT
CDR3aa: CASIGGLDSNQPQHF
v_gene: TRBV10-2
j_gene: TRBJ1-5
d_gene: .

CDR3nt: TGCGCCAGCAGGCGGAGCGATGGCTACACCTTC
CDR3aa: CASRRSDGYTF
v_gene: TRBV10-2
j_gene: TRBJ1-2
d_gene: .